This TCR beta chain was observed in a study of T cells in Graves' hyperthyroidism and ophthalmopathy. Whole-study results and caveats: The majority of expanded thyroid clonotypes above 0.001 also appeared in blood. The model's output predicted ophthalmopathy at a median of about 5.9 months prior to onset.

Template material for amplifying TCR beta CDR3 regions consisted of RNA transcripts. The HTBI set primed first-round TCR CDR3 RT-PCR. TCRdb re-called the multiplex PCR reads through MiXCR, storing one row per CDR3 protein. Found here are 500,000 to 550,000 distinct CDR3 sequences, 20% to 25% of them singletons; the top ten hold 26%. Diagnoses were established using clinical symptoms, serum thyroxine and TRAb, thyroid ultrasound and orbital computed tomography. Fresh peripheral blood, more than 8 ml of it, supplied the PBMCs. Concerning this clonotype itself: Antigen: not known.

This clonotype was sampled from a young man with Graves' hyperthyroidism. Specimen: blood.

DNA of the CDR3: TGTGCCACCAGCAGACCCCACGATGGGCAGGGCTGGGGCTACACCTTC. It specifies CATSRPHDGQGWGYTF. The genes are TRBV15 and TRBJ1-2; D might be TRBD1 (5 bases). CDR1 and CDR2 (germline): LNHNV, YYDKDF (reference sequence). Trimming removed 2 bases at V and 8 bases at J, with 21 bases between. CDR3 size: 16 residues.